Listed here are 30 T cell receptor beta chains from one sample, sequenced in a study of beta chain features in type 1 diabetes. The study's findings and limits: Across all four CD4+ subsets, people with type 1 diabetes showed modestly shorter TCRB CDR3s.

The antigens these receptors bind are not known. Investigators reverse transcribed all isolated RNA, so they sequenced expressed TCRB transcripts. Produced via immunoSEQ multiplex PCR; TCRdb's table is partial and in-frame only. The repertoire holds over 600,000 clones, 12% seen once, with roughly 0.12% in the top ten. Sequencing was done on a sample of naive CD4+ T cells from blood. The receptors shown here come from a man in his thirties or forties with type 1 diabetes.

The rearrangement joins TRBV6-1 to TRBJ2-1; D remains ambiguous. The ends were cut back, 1 base at V and 6 bases at J, with 13 bases in the middle. The CDR3 is 15 amino acids. The germline CDR1 and CDR2 sequences are MNHNS and SASEGT. In DNA form, the CDR3 reads TGTGCCAGCAGTGAAGTTAACTCCCCCCCCAATGAGCAGTTCTTC. This sequence encodes CASSEVNSPPNEQFF.

J is TRBJ2-5 and V is TRBV4-2; 15 bases line up with TRBD2. V lost 4 bases and J lost 5; bases outside the gene matches: 8. This CDR3 has 17 residues. The germline V gene has CDR1 LGHNA and CDR2 YNFKEQ. The CDR3 region has the DNA TGTGCCAGCAGCCTTTGGACTAGCGGGGGGGCAAGGGAGACCCAGTACTTC. The encoded protein is CASSLWTSGGARETQYF.

This clone appeared a few times. The chain joins TRBV6-6 to TRBJ1-5; D ambiguous. Trimming stripped 1 base from V and 6 bases from J, with 7 bases between. Germline V gene data show CDR1 as MNHNY and CDR2 as SVGAGI (reference sequence). CDR3 length: 13 residues. For the CDR3, the DNA is TGTGCCAGCAGTTACTACGGGTCTCAGCCCCAGCATTTT. It encodes CASSYYGSQPQHF.

This clone was detected a few times. V is TRBV5-4 and J is TRBJ2-3; 11 nucleotides match TRBD1. This CDR3 is 15 amino acids long. J gave up 3 bases and V 1 base, and 1 base lay outside the gene matches. In germline, CDR1 is SGHNT, CDR2 YYREEE (reference sequence). The CDR3 spells CASSLRDRGTDTQYF. As DNA, the CDR3 is TGTGCCAGCAGCTTGCGGGACAGGGGGACAGATACGCAGTATTTT.

This clone appeared a few times. The CDR3 here is CASGSRDQPQHF. The DNA of the CDR3 is TGTGCTAGTGGTTCCCGGGATCAGCCCCAGCATTTT. This rearrangement joins TRBV12-5 to TRBJ1-5; D gene ambiguous. With 4 bases removed from V and 5 bases from J, the gap between germline ends came to 6 bases. The length of the CDR3 is 12 residues. Germline assignment: CDR1 LGHNT and CDR2 FRNRAP.

The chain couples TRBV7-8 to TRBJ2-1, with D tentatively TRBD2 (5 bases). The length of the CDR3 is 14 residues. Germline CDR1 is SGHVS and CDR2 is FQNEAQ. Trimming removed 4 bases from V and 0 bases from J, with 7 bases in between. The CDR3 here is CASSWSGSYNEQFF. The CDR3 nucleotides are TGTGCCAGCAGCTGGAGCGGCTCCTACAATGAGCAGTTCTTC.

The V call is TRBV2, the J call TRBJ1-5, with a possible D match to TRBD1 (5 bases). V shed 5 bases and J shed 1 base, with 18 bases lying between them. The germline gives CDR1 SNHLY, CDR2 FYNNEI. The CDR3 is 17 residues long. Here the CDR3 reads CASSPQLGRASNQPQHF. In DNA, the CDR3 is TGTGCCAGCAGTCCCCAGCTAGGCAGGGCGAGCAATCAGCCCCAGCATTTT.

Only a few counts were recorded for this clone. Other nucleotide sequences from this sample produce the same CDR3. V gene TRBV9 combines with J gene TRBJ2-1; D not certain. Germline V lookup: CDR1 SGDLS, CDR2 YYNGEE. The CDR3 runs to 13 residues. The V end lost 0 bases, the J end lost 0 bases, and 1 base lay between the germline ends. The CDR3 is CASSVDSYNEQFF. The CDR3 bases are TGTGCCAGCAGCGTAGACTCCTACAATGAGCAGTTCTTC.

This clone turned up a few times. The gene calls are TRBV5-1 and TRBJ2-3; 10 bases line up with TRBD2. The CDR3 runs to 16 residues. Losses at the gene ends were 6 bases for V and 4 bases for J; bases not matched to a gene: 11. The germline V gene encodes CDR1 SGHRS and CDR2 YFSETQ. The DNA for the CDR3 is TGCGCCAGCACCTCGCTACCTAGCGGGGGAGCAGATACGCAGTATTTT. Its translation: CASTSLPSGGADTQYF.

The chain carries TRBV10-2 and TRBJ1-6; 10 nucleotides match TRBD1. This CDR3 has 16 amino acids. Looked up from germline, CDR1 is WSHSY and CDR2 is SAAADI. Trimming removed 2 bases from V and 8 bases from J; junction bases left unmatched: 6. CDR3 in DNA: TGCGCCAGCAGTGAGAGGGGACAGGGGTGGTATTCACCCCTCCACTTT. This translates into CASSERGQGWYSPLHF.

This chain connects TRBV5-1 to TRBJ2-5, with 8 positions matching TRBD1. The CDR3 totals 14 residues. Germline values: CDR1 SGHRS, CDR2 YFSETQ. Trimming took 4 bases from V and 3 from J; bases not matched to a gene: 5. CDR3 residues: CASSPQGGEETQYF. The CDR3 DNA follows: TGCGCCAGCAGCCCACAGGGGGGAGAAGAGACCCAGTACTTC.

The chain links TRBV11-2 to TRBJ1-2; TRBD1 is a possible D gene (6 bases). The CDR3 runs to 11 residues. The ends were cut back, 6 bases at V and 12 bases at J, with 14 bases in the middle. Germline-derived CDR1 and CDR2 are SGHAT and FQNNGV. The CDR3 loop is CASRRNRVDTF. CDR3 bases: TGTGCCAGCAGACGTAACAGGGTGGACACCTTC.

This clone has more than one count but fewer than ten. The chain has TRBV30 and TRBJ2-1; 8 bases are a match to TRBD2. V shed 4 bases and J 1 base; nucleotides not matched to a gene: 6. This CDR3 is built from 15 residues. Germline assignment: CDR1 GTSNPN and CDR2 SVGIG (reference sequence). This CDR3 reads CAWMRGALSYNEQFF. CDR3 DNA sequence: TGTGCCTGGATGCGGGGGGCCTTATCCTACAATGAGCAGTTCTTC.

This clone was observed a few times. This chain uses TRBV7-2 with TRBJ1-6; possible D gene TRBD1, 5 bases. V lost 0 bases and J lost 9, with 12 bases in between. The CDR3 contains 15 residues. CDR1 SGHTA and CDR2 FQGNSA come from the germline V gene. The chain's CDR3 is CASSLAQGGSSPLHF. CDR3 in DNA: TGTGCCAGCAGCTTAGCGCAGGGAGGGAGTTCACCCCTCCACTTT.

Only a few counts were recorded for this clone. This sequence joins TRBV4-2 and TRBJ2-5; 8 positions agree with TRBD2. Germline lookup yields CDR1 LGHNA and CDR2 YNFKEQ. The CDR3 consists of 16 residues. J lost 3 bases, V lost 3 bases, and 9 bases had no gene match. CDR3 in DNA: TGTGCCAGCAGCCACCTTAGCGGGGTTCTCAAAGAGACCCAGTACTTC. It yields the protein CASSHLSGVLKETQYF.

This clone occurred a few times. CDR3 nucleotide sequence: TGTGCCAGTAGTCCTCCGGGACTAGCGGGTCCAAACACCGGGGAGCTGTTTTTT. It yields the protein CASSPPGLAGPNTGELFF. The V and J genes are TRBV19 and TRBJ2-2; 12 nucleotides line up with TRBD2. CDR1 is LNHDA, CDR2 SQIVND, per germline (reference sequence). V shed 5 bases and J 2 bases; nucleotides not matched to a gene: 9. This CDR3 contains 18 residues.

This clone was seen only a few times. V gene TRBV19 combines with J gene TRBJ2-3; a weak D match, TRBD2 (5 bases). The V gene lost 5 bases and the J gene lost 6 bases, with 12 bases spanning the gap. Per germline, CDR1 LNHDA and CDR2 SQIVND (reference sequence). CDR3 length: 13 residues. The DNA for the CDR3 is TGTGCCAGTAGTCCCGGACTGAAGGATACGCAGTATTTT. It is translated as CASSPGLKDTQYF.

In this sample, this clone turned up a few times. V is TRBV29-1 and J is TRBJ1-1, with 11 bases matching TRBD1. CDR3 length: 17 amino acids. The trim removed 4 bases at V and 1 base at J, leaving 11 bases unmatched. Per germline, CDR1 SQVTM and CDR2 ANQGSEA. CDR3 sequence reads: CSVGSLGQGGKNTEAFF. CDR3 bases: TGCAGCGTTGGTTCTCTGGGACAGGGGGGGAAGAACACTGAAGCTTTCTTT.

The chain joins TRBV7-2 to TRBJ1-5; TRBD1 agrees at 7 bases. Trimming cost V 1 base and J 4 bases; bases outside gene matches: 7. The CDR3 covers 16 residues. Germline V gene data show CDR1 as SGHTA and CDR2 as FQGNSA. CDR3 region: CASSLEGTAVNQPQHF. CDR3 sequence (DNA): TGTGCCAGCAGCTTAGAGGGGACAGCCGTGAATCAGCCCCAGCATTTT.

This clone came up a few times. This sequence joins TRBV2 and TRBJ2-4; maybe TRBD2 (6 bases). The germline gives CDR1 SNHLY, CDR2 FYNNEI. The V end lost 6 bases, the J end lost 1 base, and 10 bases lay between the germline ends. This CDR3 comprises 14 residues. The CDR3 DNA sequence: TGTGCCAGCAGACCCGGGGGTGCCAAAAACATTCAGTACTTC. This codes for CASRPGGAKNIQYF.

This chain connects TRBV7-7 to TRBJ2-1; 10 nucleotides match TRBD2. The V gene's germline CDR1 is SSHAT and CDR2 FNYEAQ (reference sequence). CDR3 length: 16 residues. Trimming at V came to 4 bases and at J to 2 bases, leaving 5 bases not matched to a gene. Here the CDR3 DNA reads TGTGCCAGCAGCTCCACTCTAGCGGGGGCCTACAATGAGCAGTTCTTC. This translates into CASSSTLAGAYNEQFF.

This chain joins TRBV28 and TRBJ1-5; 12 bases fit TRBD1. Germline V CDR1 and CDR2: MDHEN, SYDVKM. V lost 5 bases to trimming and J lost 11 bases; unmatched junction nucleotides: 10. This CDR3 is 15 amino acids long. CDR3 DNA sequence: TGTGCCAGCAGTCCACCGGGACAGGGGGCTTTGGCCCAGCATTTT. Encoded protein: CASSPPGQGALAQHF.

This clone was seen only a few times. V usage is TRBV11-2 and J usage is TRBJ2-3, with TRBD1 identical over 8 bases. V lost 3 bases, J lost 6 bases, and 8 bases stayed unmatched. The CDR3 consists of 15 residues. Germline values: CDR1 SGHAT, CDR2 FQNNGV. The CDR3 DNA reads TGTGCCAGCAGCTTTCACCAGGGGGCTGGGGATACGCAGTATTTT. It encodes CASSFHQGAGDTQYF.

This clone was seen more than once but under ten times. The gene calls are TRBV5-4 and TRBJ2-5, with D possibly matching TRBD1 (6 bases). The CDR3 sequence is 15 residues long. From germline, CDR1 is SGHNT and CDR2 YYREEE (reference sequence). V lost 3 bases and J lost 1, with 13 bases in between. The CDR3 DNA reads as TGTGCCAGCAGCTCCAGGAACAGGGTCCAAGAGACCCAGTACTTC. Translation gives CASSSRNRVQETQYF.

The chain uses TRBV5-1 and TRBJ1-5; tentative D call: TRBD1 (5 bases). Trimming took off 0 bases at V and 3 bases at J, with 10 bases between the two ends. Per the germline V gene, CDR1 is SGHRS and CDR2 is YFSETQ. This CDR3 has 15 amino acids. The CDR3 loop is CASSLAGQTNQPQHF. CDR3 sequence (DNA): TGCGCCAGCAGCTTGGCGGGGCAGACCAATCAGCCCCAGCATTTT.

This clone was counted a few times. J is TRBJ2-7 and V is TRBV2; no definite D call. Per germline, CDR1 SNHLY and CDR2 FYNNEI. The CDR3 is 13 residues long. The ends were cut back, 4 bases at V and 1 base at J, with 8 bases in the middle. The CDR3 loop reads CASSVSRSYEQYF. CDR3 sequence (DNA): TGTGCCAGCAGTGTGTCCAGGTCCTACGAGCAGTACTTC.

This chain links TRBV11-1 with TRBJ2-5; D is unresolved. Germline values: CDR1 SGHAT, CDR2 FQDESV (reference sequence). V lost 3 bases, J lost 7 bases, and 6 bases lay in between. CDR3 length: 11 amino acids. CDR3 nucleotide sequence: TGTGCCAGCAGCTTTGGTGGGACCCAGTACTTC. Encoded protein: CASSFGGTQYF.

This chain joins TRBV6-6 and TRBJ1-5; no clear D gene. CDR1 is MNHNY and CDR2 is SVGAGI in the germline V gene (reference sequence). Deletions cut 8 bases from V and 0 bases from J, with 8 bases between. The CDR3 spans 13 residues. The CDR3 DNA is TGTGCCAGCGGGTCCGATAGCAATCAGCCCCAGCATTTT. Its translation is CASGSDSNQPQHF.

V and J are TRBV5-4 and TRBJ2-7, with 7 nucleotides matching TRBD2. With 1 base clipped from V and 3 bases from J, the junction kept 4 bases outside the gene matches. The CDR3 contains 14 residues. Germline CDR1 is SGHNT and CDR2 is YYREEE (reference sequence). In DNA, the CDR3 is TGTGCCAGCAGCTTGTCTAGCGGAAACTACGAGCAGTACTTC. This encodes CASSLSSGNYEQYF. Full variable domain (remainder filled in from reference TRBV5-4 and TRBJ2-7): ETGVTQSPTHLIKTRGQQVTLRCSSQSGHNTVSWYQQALGQGPQFIFQYYREEENGRGNFPPRFSGLQFPNYSSELNVNALELDDSALYLCASSLSSGNYEQYFGPGTRLTVT.

This clone showed up just a few times. This chain connects TRBV4-3 to TRBJ1-6; maybe TRBD1 (5 bases). The CDR3 sequence is 17 residues long. Germline CDR1 is LGHNA and CDR2 is YSLEER. V lost 0 bases, J lost 8 bases, and 17 bases lay in between. CDR3 protein: CASSQEGPGQGDSPLHF. CDR3 DNA: TGCGCCAGCAGCCAAGAGGGTCCAGGGCAGGGTGATTCACCCCTCCACTTT.